This TCR beta chain was retrieved from a study of cytomegalovirus exposure and HLA in healthy donors (dated by TCRdb to about 2017). Broadly, across the study: An earlier analysis of some 550 of the donors reported more than 250 Gb of sequence data and some 120 million unique TCR beta sequences from some 180 million T cells. A later analysis re-examined previously published TCR beta repertoires from just over 650 donors and added high-resolution HLA genotyping to investigate patterns of TCR occurrence. The study aimed to test whether signatures of past pathogen exposure could be identified by cataloging public T cell receptors. Four or five DR-DQ haplotypes were treated as single units for association and clustering because of strong linkage in the cohort. About 300 gigabases of sequencing data and tens of millions of unique TCR sequences were included in an early release covering 500 to 750 HLA-typed donors. Donor age, sex, ethnicity and CMV serostatus were compiled together with the repertoire data. A later genetic analysis used genome-wide SNP genotypes for about 65% of the 666 donors, treating that subset as a discovery cohort. Both class I and class II loci were covered by HLA typing, at four-digit resolution. The number of donors typed differed by locus, with about 629-630 for A, B, C, DRB1 and DQB1, 522 for DQA1, approximately 570 for DPA1, and 450 to 480 for DPB1. To predict cytomegalovirus infection status, the study combined high-throughput TCR immunosequencing, statistical association of individual TCRs with disease status, and machine learning. The T cell repertoires of several hundred subjects were profiled by immunosequencing and related to cytomegalovirus serostatus. Among the roughly 400 genotyped donors, 75% to 90% belonged to the genetic ancestry cluster associated with self-reported Caucasian donors. In the later analysis, no new phenotypic data were used to find candidate immune exposures; instead, reliance was placed on TCR beta sequences and their occurrence across donors. Every repertoire in the discovery cohort had been generated on one and the same sequencing platform. Among 300 to 500 genotyped donors of the cohort, an average of about 220,000 unique TCR beta nucleotide sequences was sequenced per donor, of which about 19% were non-productive. In addition to the first cohort of 666 subjects, a separate validation cohort of 120 different subjects was used. An earlier analysis of approximately 630 of the donors applied high-throughput TCR beta sequencing to assess whether each TCR beta V gene segment acted as functional or pseudogenic.

Notes on this clone: Its antigen remains unidentified. Nothing much larger sits one base from this clone, and base qualities are not available.

The cohort was made up of hundreds of healthy bone marrow donors. All cohort members were sampled while nominally healthy, although unrecorded immune exposures were likely present. The donor was CMV seropositive and was included in the group of 289 seropositive cohort members. Every donor gave a peripheral blood sample, and the peripheral blood mononuclear cells from that sample were used for TCR beta sequencing. Genomic DNA extraction from the blood cell samples was performed with the Qiagen DNeasy Blood Extraction Kit. What the work shows at the level of the full study, not this receptor alone: The only immune exposure information available for the cohort was CMV serostatus. In an earlier analysis of 587 of the donors, most TCR beta V segments were observed in productive rearrangements about 87% or about 30% of the time, broadly matching IMGT annotations. When HLA alleles, especially DR and DQ, strongly co-occurred, TCR associations were difficult to assign to individual alleles. Cytomegalovirus status was reported to be diagnosed by the classifier with high specificity and sensitivity in both the original and validation cohorts. In vitro tests confirmed that a few of the cytomegalovirus-associated TCR beta chains recognize cytomegalovirus antigens. A later analysis found that HLA-associated TCR beta chains were more clonally expanded and had lower generation probabilities than equally common non-associated chains. Correlated functional status among segregating V segments might be attributable to linkage disequilibrium, but an unknown experimental factor could not be ruled out. A later analysis reported that several top co-occurrence clusters appeared linked to parvovirus B19, influenza, CMV and Epstein-Barr virus. A later analysis associated about 18,000 TCR beta sequences with specific HLA alleles at a false discovery rate of 0.05. A group of highly shared sequence variants was considered likely to be a technical artifact of the sequencing pipeline. Most TCR sequences were seen in very few donors, while some public TCRs were found in many individuals. A further reported finding was that TCR beta sequences accurately predicted the HLA-A and HLA-B alleles for most subjects in the first cohort. In a later genetic analysis, fewer N-insertions in productive TCRs were reported among donors in an Asian-associated ancestry cluster than the roughly 640-donor mean. Only TCR beta chains were sequenced in this cohort, and the absence of alpha or paired-chain data limited detectable features. About 17 rarely observed V segments, including chromosome 9 orphons, were excluded from the earlier analysis of several hundred of the donors because counts were too low. In a later genetic analysis, a missense DCLRE1C variant was associated with V-gene and J-gene trimming of TCR beta chains, and the association was replicated in an independent cohort. Because HLA typing was missing for some donors at each locus, association tests included only the typed subset. The authors suggested that the approach could potentially be generalized to other disease states and immunological phenotypes. According to a later analysis, most CMV-associated TCR beta chains appeared to be HLA-restricted, and the HLA associations seemed to be driven largely by CMV exposure. In a later analysis, TCR association rates were found to vary across HLA loci, with the most associated TCRs seen for DRB1 alleles and the fewest for HLA-C alleles. In the study, some 180 TCR beta chains were listed as associated with cytomegalovirus. The presence/absence analyses assumed that sequencing depth was roughly uniform across donors, and that assumption may not be true.

Libraries were prepared through the immunoSEQ multiplex PCR assay. A mixture of 60 forward primers for TCR Vbeta segments and 13 reverse primers for TCR Jbeta segments was used in the multiplex PCR. Amplification of the CDR3 region of rearranged TCR beta genes was performed with a multiplex PCR assay on genomic DNA. The Illumina HiSeq System was used to sequence the amplified TCR beta libraries as 87-base-pair reads. On the authors' methods: A later analysis counted 65 million to 90 million unique TCR beta chains across the roughly 700 repertoires, and 10 million to 11 million of these chains were shared by at least two donors. Raw reads were error-corrected and collapsed into unique sequences with a nearest-neighbor algorithm that merged closely related sequences to remove PCR and sequencing errors. To assign V, D and J gene segments, CDR3 sequences were aligned to IMGT reference sequences. Each retained sequence needed at least a six-nucleotide match to both a V gene segment and a J gene segment. Rearrangements were classified as productive when the CDR3 lacked stop codons and remained in frame with V and J, and all other rearrangements were classified as non-productive. Following IMGT convention, CDR3 was defined as the stretch from the second conserved V-encoded cysteine to the conserved J-encoded phenylalanine. Sequences without an unambiguous match to a single V gene segment were excluded from the earlier analysis of a few hundred of the donors. An earlier analysis of a few hundred of the donors called V segments functional above 56.7% productive rearrangements and segregating when the between-donor standard deviation exceeded 5%. To diagnose cytomegalovirus status from the catalog of TCR beta chain sequences, a statistical classification framework was built. In a later analysis, TCR nucleotide sequences were compared against IMGT/GENE-DB human TR gene sequences so that V and J genes could be assigned. The TCRdist pipeline was used in a later analysis to assign CDR3 sequences and most-parsimonious VDJ recombination scenarios. In a later analysis, every TCR beta chain was defined by the combination of its CDR3 amino acid sequence and its V-gene family, and reads without a unique V-gene family were dropped. To address suspected cross-contamination and a sequencing artifact, a later analysis removed approximately 600 highly shared, low-generation-probability nucleotide sequences. For each public chain, a later analysis derived a clonal expansion index from normalized ranks of inferred template counts within each repertoire. In a later analysis, generation probabilities were computed using a VDJ recombination model fitted to out-of-frame rearrangements, and the results were checked against IGoR. In a later analysis, hypergeometric tests were used to score TCR-TCR, TCR-HLA and TCR-CMV co-occurrence, with a repertoire-size bias correction applied to TCR pairs. To estimate false discovery rates, a later analysis permuted the HLA or CMV assignments 20 times. A later analysis grouped co-occurring TCRs with DBSCAN, adding TCRdist sequence similarity when clustering within HLA-allele-positive subsets. Repertoires with fewer than 30,000 or more than 120,000 public chains were left out of co-occurrence clustering, as were roughly five repertoires with anomalous nucleotide sharing. Sourced from immuneACCESS, this table was stored by TCRdb with only in-frame sequences that have V and J called. A share of the clones is absent; for the studies checked, an unresolved V gene accounts for under half, and the remainder has no known explanation. From that table come the V and J calls and clone size; the DNA was used to work out D and trimming. The sample table shows 160,000 or so clones, and around 78% are seen once. Around 7% of the sample comes from the top ten.

The clonotype originates from a woman aged 40 to 50 in good health and CMV-seropositive. Specimen: PBMCs.

The CDR3 protein is CASSLAGGSNQPQHF. The nucleotide sequence reads TGTGCCAGCAGCTTAGCTGGCGGTAGCAATCAGCCCCAGCATTTT. The rearranged segments are TRBV11-2 and TRBJ1-5; the D gene lacks a confident call. A distance of 7 bases separates the germline ends of V and J, which lose 1 base and 0 bases respectively. The CDR3 spans 15 residues, from the cysteine through the phenylalanine. Just the 45-base CDR3 DNA is kept, in frame starting at base 1. Reading the germline V gene gives CDR1 SGHAT and CDR2 FQNNGV. Reference TRBV11-2 and TRBJ1-5 proteins supply the regions before and after the CDR3; the full variable domain is: EAGVAQSPRYKIIEKRQSVAFWCNPISGHATLYWYQQILGQGPKLLIQFQNNGVVDDSQLPKDRFSAERLKGVDSTLKIQPAKLEDSAVYLCASSLAGGSNQPQHFGDGTRLSIL.